The 7 T cell receptor beta chains reported below all come from one sample, sequenced in a study of post-analysis software for immune sequencing data. Every TCR beta cDNA library bore unique molecular identifiers. TCRdb re-analysed the PCR reads in MiXCR, keeping a single row per CDR3 protein. Found here are hundreds of thousands of distinct CDR3 sequences, 25% to 30% of them singletons; the top ten hold about 0.5%. Which antigens these TCRs recognize remains unknown. Whole-study results and caveats: Five TRBV segments, including TRBV5-6, TRBV5-1 and TRBV20-1, were more frequent in patients than controls.

Sequencing input: blood. These receptors all come from a girl between 5 and 17 years old with multiple sclerosis.

This clonotype has only a few counts. This chain joins TRBV6-5 and TRBJ2-1; D not resolved. The CDR3 loop spans 15 amino acids. CDR1 and CDR2 from the germline V gene are MNHEY and SVGAGI. V was pared by 6 bases and J by 0 bases, with 12 bases between. The CDR3 nucleotides are TGTGCCAGCAGCCCGACATACAGCTCCTACAATGAGCAGTTCTTC. This encodes CASSPTYSSYNEQFF.

The J gene is TRBJ2-1, the V gene TRBV28; TRBD1 or TRBD2 may be the D gene (5 bases each). Germline loops: CDR1 MDHEN, CDR2 SYDVKM. CDR3 length: 16 residues. Trimming took off 4 bases at V and 8 bases at J, with 21 bases between the two ends. CDR3 amino acids: CASSSPPRDPSYEQFF. Written as DNA, the CDR3 is TGTGCCAGCAGTTCACCACCCCGGGACCCCAGTTATGAGCAGTTCTTC. The full variable domain, in which reference TRBV28 and TRBJ2-1 provide the parts outside the CDR3, is DVKVTQSSRYLVKRTGEKVFLECVQDMDHENMFWYRQDPGLGLRLIYFSYDVKMKEKGDIPEGYSVSREKKERFSLILESASTNQTSMYLCASSSPPRDPSYEQFFGPGTRLTVL.

The chain joins TRBV7-2 to TRBJ2-3; 9 positions agree with TRBD2. Germline V gene lookup returns CDR1 SGHTA and CDR2 FQGNSA. CDR3 length equals 17 residues. V lost 5 bases to trimming and J lost 0 bases; unmatched junction nucleotides: 9. CDR3 nucleotides: TGTGCCAGCAGCATAGGCCTAGCGGGGAAAAGCACAGATACGCAGTATTTT. It yields the protein CASSIGLAGKSTDTQYF.

The rearrangement links TRBV6-6 to TRBJ2-1; 11 bases agree with TRBD2. The CDR3 has 14 amino acids. V was clipped by 10 bases and J by 4 bases; unmatched bases: 6. CDR1 and CDR2 (germline): MNHNY, SVGAGI (reference sequence). CDR3 nucleotides: TGTGCCACCAGGGGACTAGCGGCTTACAATGAGCAGTTCTTC. It codes for CATRGLAAYNEQFF.

This clonotype has only a few counts. The V and J genes are TRBV7-9 and TRBJ2-1; 10 bases are shared with TRBD2. Germline V gene data show CDR1 as SEHNR and CDR2 as FQNEAQ (reference sequence). This CDR3 has 14 amino acids. V lost 3 bases, J lost 15 bases, and 11 bases stayed unmatched. The CDR3 is CASSLGLAGAPRFF. The CDR3 DNA is TGTGCCAGCAGCTTGGGGCTAGCGGGGGCCCCTCGGTTCTTC. Full variable domain (outside the CDR3, taken from reference TRBV7-9 and TRBJ2-1): DTGVSQNPRHKITKRGQNVTFRCDPISEHNRLYWYRQTLGQGPEFLTYFQNEAQLEKSRLLSDRFSAERPKGSFSTLEIQRTEQGDSAMYLCASSLGLAGAPRFFGPGTRLTVL.

A remark on this clonotype: A read error is possible here, since a much larger clone lies one base away. CDR3 residues: CSVAVPNYSYTF. CDR3 coding DNA: TGCAGCGTTGCGGTTCCTAACTATAGCTACACCTTC. The rearrangement uses TRBV29-1 and TRBJ1-2; D unresolved. CDR1 SQVTM and CDR2 ANQGSEA come from the germline V gene. The CDR3 runs 12 residues.

This rearrangement joins TRBV6-5 to TRBJ1-5, with D possibly TRBD1 on 6 matching bases. The germline CDR1 and CDR2 sequences are MNHEY and SVGAGI. There are 13 residues in the CDR3. V lost 6 bases, J lost 9 bases, and 15 bases lay in between. CDR3 protein: CASSPLEGGPQHF. The CDR3, as DNA: TGTGCCAGCAGCCCACTCGAGGGGGGGCCCCAGCATTTT.